This TCR beta chain is from a study of type 1 and type 2 diabetes patients. The overall study: T cells were magnetically sorted from PBMCs as CD4+ or CD8+ subsets.

With 3 bases clipped from V and 2 bases from J, the junction kept 7 bases outside the gene matches. CDR3 length: 18 residues. The PCR template was genomic DNA. A primer set of 30 forward and 13 reverse primers amplified the CDR3. In TCRdb, the multiplex PCR reads were re-called with MiXCR into one record per CDR3 protein. The sample lists about 250,000 distinct CDR3 sequences; approximately 50% were seen once. All diabetic donors were classified as either type 1 or type 2 diabetes. Anyone with other autoimmune disease or infection in the prior four weeks was excluded. Around 10 milliliters of peripheral blood were drawn from each donor.

The specimen sequenced was peripheral blood mononuclear cells (PBMCs). The receptor was isolated from a young man with type 2 diabetes. The V call is TRBV12-3 or TRBV12-4, the J call TRBJ2-5; 15 nucleotides line up with TRBD2. Here the CDR3 DNA reads TGTGCCAGCAGTTTCAAGGGACTAGCGGGAGGAAGTCAAGAGACCCAGTACTTC. It yields the protein CASSFKGLAGGSQETQYF.